The 32 T cell receptor beta chains below were found in one sample sequenced in a study of somatic mutations in cytotoxic T cells in rheumatoid arthritis. The assay was immunoSEQ multiplex PCR, and TCRdb's table has in-frame clones only and misses some. Found here are about 14,000 clones, about 90% of them singletons; the top ten hold under 20%. The sample consisted of CD4+ T cells sorted from blood. These receptors were taken from a man in his 70s with rheumatoid arthritis.

The chain has TRBV27 and TRBJ2-7, with 7 nucleotides matching TRBD1. After removal of 5 bases from V and 2 bases from J, the junction contained 3 bases not matched to a gene. The CDR3 sequence is 13 residues long. The germline V gene has CDR1 MNHEY and CDR2 SMNVEV (reference sequence). CDR3 residues: CASSLGTAYEQYF. In DNA form, the CDR3 reads TGTGCCAGCAGTCTGGGGACAGCCTACGAGCAGTACTTC.

The rearrangement uses TRBV9 and TRBJ1-5, with no clear D. Germline CDR1 is SGDLS and CDR2 is YYNGEE. V shed 0 bases and J shed 2 bases, with 6 bases lying between them. CDR3 size: 14 residues. In DNA, the CDR3 is TGTGCCAGCAGCGTAGATCCAGGCAATCAGCCCCAGCATTTT. This sequence encodes CASSVDPGNQPQHF.

This rearrangement joins TRBV19 to TRBJ1-6, with D possibly being TRBD1 (6 bases). Between the trimmed V and J ends, which lost 1 base and 7 bases, there was a span of 11 bases. The CDR3 has 15 amino acids. Germline V gene data show CDR1 as LNHDA and CDR2 as SQIVND (reference sequence). This chain's CDR3 is CASSIGRTVNSPLHF. CDR3 nucleotides: TGTGCCAGTAGTATAGGTAGGACAGTGAATTCACCCCTCCACTTT.

The genes are TRBV10-1 and TRBJ1-2, with TRBD1 identical over 8 bases. The CDR3 has 15 amino acids. The V and J ends lost 4 bases and 7 bases, in that order; junction bases with no gene match: 11. Germline V gene lookup returns CDR1 WNHNN and CDR2 SYGVQD (reference sequence). CDR3: CASSAGNRGSSGYTF. In nucleotides, the CDR3 is TGCGCCAGCAGTGCGGGGAACAGGGGGTCCTCTGGCTACACCTTC.

V is TRBV29-1 and J is TRBJ1-2; 7 nucleotides align to TRBD1. This CDR3 is built from 14 residues. V shed 3 bases, J shed 5 bases, and the junction held 9 bases outside the gene matches. Germline loops: CDR1 SQVTM, CDR2 ANQGSEA. The CDR3 DNA sequence: TGCAGCGTTGAGGGACAGCGCCACTCTTATGGCTACACCTTC. This sequence encodes CSVEGQRHSYGYTF.

This clone is a singleton in its sample. The chain carries TRBV19 and TRBJ1-1, with TRBD1 matching over 11 bases. CDR3 length equals 15 residues. Germline V lookup: CDR1 LNHDA, CDR2 SQIVND (reference sequence). Trimming took 6 bases from V and 1 from J; bases not matched to a gene: 4. The CDR3 bases are TGTGCCAGTAGGGACAGGGGGCGCGGGAACACTGAAGCTTTCTTT. This gives the protein CASRDRGRGNTEAFF. Looking up the rest from reference TRBV19 and TRBJ1-1 gives the full variable domain: DGGITQSPKYLFRKEGQNVTLSCEQNLNHDAMYWYRQDPGQGLRLIYYSQIVNDFQKGDIAEGYSVSREKKESFPLTVTSAQKNPTAFYLCASRDRGRGNTEAFFGQGTRLTVV.

The chain links TRBV5-4 to TRBJ2-3; 10 nucleotides line up with TRBD1. Germline assignment: CDR1 SGHNT and CDR2 YYREEE (reference sequence). V trimming: 1 base; J trimming: 6 bases; junction bases outside the gene matches: 17. This CDR3 is 19 amino acids long. This CDR3 is CASSLYEKVRTGGLDTQYF. CDR3 DNA sequence: TGTGCCAGCAGCTTGTATGAAAAAGTGAGGACAGGGGGTTTGGATACGCAGTATTTT.

This chain uses TRBV2 with TRBJ1-2; tentatively, D is TRBD1 (5 bases). Germline CDR1 and CDR2: SNHLY and FYNNEI. This CDR3 region has 14 residues. The V end lost 2 bases, the J end lost 3 bases, and 10 bases lay between the germline ends. In DNA, the CDR3 is TGTGCCAGCAGTGAAAAAGGGGCTGACTATGGCTACACCTTC. The encoded protein is CASSEKGADYGYTF.

V gene TRBV30 combines with J gene TRBJ2-2; a possible D gene is TRBD1 (7 bases). Germline CDR1 GTSNPN, CDR2 SVGIG (reference sequence). Trimming stripped 0 bases from V and 5 bases from J, with 10 bases between. This CDR3 has 14 residues. This chain's CDR3 is CAWSVQGRTGELFF. The DNA of the CDR3 is TGTGCCTGGAGTGTACAGGGGAGGACCGGGGAGCTGTTTTTT.

The V call is TRBV5-1, the J call TRBJ2-3, with 7 positions matching TRBD2. J gave up 1 base and V 0 bases, and 5 bases lay outside the gene matches. Germline CDR1 is SGHRS and CDR2 is YFSETQ. The CDR3 has 16 residues. The CDR3 region is CASSLARLAGTDTQYF. CDR3 DNA: TGCGCCAGCAGCTTGGCCAGGCTAGCGGGCACAGATACGCAGTATTTT.

The rearrangement joins TRBV6-1 to TRBJ2-1; 11 bases map to TRBD2. The CDR3 sequence is 15 residues long. The trim removed 5 bases at V and 4 bases at J, leaving 4 bases unmatched. Per the germline V gene, CDR1 is MNHNS and CDR2 is SASEGT. This CDR3 reads CASSSGTSGYNEQFF. The CDR3 nucleotides are TGTGCCAGCAGTTCCGGGACTAGCGGATACAATGAGCAGTTCTTC.

CDR3 DNA sequence: TGTGCCAGCAGCCCAAACCCCGGGACAGTCAATCAGCCCCAGCATTTT. As protein: CASSPNPGTVNQPQHF. This rearrangement joins TRBV7-2 to TRBJ1-5; the match to TRBD1 covers 7 bases. There are 16 residues in the CDR3. The ends lost 5 bases at V and 3 bases at J; junction bases unmatched: 10. Germline lookup yields CDR1 SGHTA and CDR2 FQGNSA.

This sequence joins TRBV5-1 and TRBJ2-3; 9 positions agree with TRBD1. Trimming removed 4 bases from V and 2 bases from J; junction bases left unmatched: 5. Looked up from germline, CDR1 is SGHRS and CDR2 is YFSETQ. The CDR3 extends over 15 amino acids. DNA of the CDR3: TGCGCCAGCAGCGCCGGGACAGGGTTCACAGATACGCAGTATTTT. This translates into CASSAGTGFTDTQYF. The full variable domain, with the rest looked up from reference TRBV5-1 and TRBJ2-3, is KAGVTQTPRYLIKTRGQQVTLSCSPISGHRSVSWYQQTPGQGLQFLFEYFSETQRNKGNFPGRFSGRQFSNSRSEMNVSTLELGDSALYLCASSAGTGFTDTQYFGPGTRLTVL.

The CDR3 coding sequence is TGTGCCAGCAGCGGTCAGGGAATTGCTGAAGCTTTCTTT. Translation: CASSGQGIAEAFF. The J gene is TRBJ1-1, the V gene TRBV9, with TRBD1 as a possible D gene (5 bases). The CDR3 spans 13 residues. V lost 3 bases and J lost 6, with 12 bases in between. Looked up from germline, CDR1 is SGDLS and CDR2 is YYNGEE.

The chain uses TRBV28 and TRBJ2-1, with D possibly TRBD2 on 6 matching bases. The CDR3 is 15 residues long. The germline V gene encodes CDR1 MDHEN and CDR2 SYDVKM. V was trimmed by 3 bases and J by 4 bases, leaving 13 bases between them. DNA of the CDR3: TGTGCCAGCAGTTTGGGGGGAGTGGGGTACAATGAGCAGTTCTTC. Translation gives CASSLGGVGYNEQFF.

This clone was detected a few times. This chain uses TRBV30 with TRBJ2-2; 7 bases align to TRBD2. Germline CDR1 and CDR2: GTSNPN and SVGIG (reference sequence). The J segment lost 7 bases and the V segment lost 2 bases, leaving 7 bases of the junction unmatched. The CDR3 length is 14 residues. The CDR3 here is CAWSPGTKRGELFF. The CDR3 DNA is TGTGCCTGGAGTCCCGGGACTAAACGCGGGGAGCTGTTTTTT.

The genes are TRBV7-9 and TRBJ2-5, with 7 nucleotides matching TRBD1. J gave up 5 bases and V 5 bases, and 17 bases lay outside the gene matches. The CDR3 loop spans 17 amino acids. CDR1 and CDR2 from the germline V gene are SEHNR and FQNEAQ (reference sequence). CDR3 in DNA: TGTGCCAGCAGCCCGAACGCTCGGGCAGGGGGAAGGGAGACCCAGTACTTC. The encoded protein is CASSPNARAGGRETQYF. Full variable domain (remainder filled in from reference TRBV7-9 and TRBJ2-5): DTGVSQNPRHKITKRGQNVTFRCDPISEHNRLYWYRQTLGQGPEFLTYFQNEAQLEKSRLLSDRFSAERPKGSFSTLEIQRTEQGDSAMYLCASSPNARAGGRETQYFGPGTRLLVL.

The V gene is TRBV11-3, the J gene TRBJ1-3, with D uncertain. The CDR3 extends over 13 amino acids. Germline CDR1 is SGHNT and CDR2 is YENEEA. Trimming shortened V by 3 bases and J by 8 bases, and 11 bases separated the two germline ends. CDR3 nucleotides: TGTGCCAGCAGCTTGGACGGGCGGGACACCATATATTTT. It encodes CASSLDGRDTIYF.

This rearrangement joins TRBV10-3 to TRBJ1-2, with D tentatively TRBD1 (5 bases). Germline V gene data show CDR1 as ENHRY and CDR2 as SYGVKD. The V and J ends lost 10 bases and 2 bases respectively, with 17 bases between them. The CDR3 consists of 14 residues. The CDR3 nucleotides read TGTGCCACCAACTTGGGGGGGGGAAACTATGGCTACACCTTC. Translation: CATNLGGGNYGYTF.

V gene TRBV6-6 combines with J gene TRBJ2-3; 7 bases match TRBD2. Per the germline V gene, CDR1 is MNHNY and CDR2 is SVGAGI (reference sequence). CDR3 length: 16 residues. The trim removed 0 bases at V and 5 bases at J, leaving 8 bases unmatched. CDR3 DNA sequence: TGTGCCAGCAGTTACTCGGGTAGCGGGTCAGGAGATACGCAGTATTTT. It is translated as CASSYSGSGSGDTQYF.

This chain connects TRBV5-4 to TRBJ2-7; D possibly corresponds to TRBD2 (6 bases). The CDR3 is 13 residues long. V lost 0 bases and J lost 7, with 11 bases in between. Germline V gene sequence: CDR1 SGHNT, CDR2 YYREEE (reference sequence). The DNA for the CDR3 is TGTGCCAGCAGCTTGGACGGGAGCCGGGAGCAGTACTTC. It yields the protein CASSLDGSREQYF.

This clone has just a few counts. This chain connects TRBV7-9 to TRBJ1-2, with D tentatively TRBD1 (5 bases). The germline V and J ends were trimmed by 2 bases and 1 base, with 17 bases remaining between them. The CDR3 is 17 amino acids. Germline loops: CDR1 SEHNR, CDR2 FQNEAQ (reference sequence). The CDR3 DNA is TGTGCCAGCAGCTTAAGCCAGGTGGACACCAGTAACTATGGCTACACCTTC. Its protein is CASSLSQVDTSNYGYTF. Full variable domain (remainder filled in from reference TRBV7-9 and TRBJ1-2): DTGVSQNPRHKITKRGQNVTFRCDPISEHNRLYWYRQTLGQGPEFLTYFQNEAQLEKSRLLSDRFSAERPKGSFSTLEIQRTEQGDSAMYLCASSLSQVDTSNYGYTFGSGTRLTVV.

This chain uses TRBV9 with TRBJ2-7, with D tentatively TRBD1 (6 bases). The CDR3 length is 15 residues. The ends were cut back, 4 bases at V and 3 bases at J, with 17 bases in the middle. Per the germline V gene, CDR1 is SGDLS and CDR2 is YYNGEE. The CDR3 loop is CASSPTHRTVYEQYF. The CDR3 DNA sequence: TGTGCCAGCAGCCCAACTCACCGGACAGTCTACGAGCAGTACTTC.

V usage is TRBV5-1 and J usage is TRBJ1-1; D remains unclear. Germline CDR1 reads SGHRS; CDR2 reads YFSETQ. The CDR3 covers 13 residues. V lost 0 bases and J 0 bases, leaving 3 bases between the germline ends. This CDR3 reads CASSLAVNTEAFF. The DNA for the CDR3 is TGCGCCAGCAGCTTGGCGGTGAACACTGAAGCTTTCTTT.

This clone occurred a few times. CDR3 sequence reads: CASSQAEGGYGYTF. The CDR3 DNA follows: TGCGCCAGCAGCCAAGCAGAAGGGGGCTATGGCTACACCTTC. The gene calls are TRBV4-1 and TRBJ1-2, with D tentatively TRBD1 (6 bases). The germline CDR1 and CDR2 sequences are MGHRA and YSYEKL. V was pared by 1 base and J by 4 bases, with 10 bases between. The CDR3 sequence is 14 residues long.

This clone came up a few times. The V and J genes are TRBV5-6 and TRBJ1-6, with 10 bases fitting TRBD1. V shed 4 bases, J shed 8 bases, and the junction held 3 bases outside the gene matches. Germline V gene lookup returns CDR1 SGHDT and CDR2 YYEEEE. The CDR3 totals 14 residues. The CDR3 protein is CASSGQGDYSPLHF. The CDR3 nucleotides are TGTGCCAGCAGCGGACAGGGGGATTATTCACCCCTCCACTTT.

A single count supports this clone. The V and J genes are TRBV5-1 and TRBJ1-5; possible D gene TRBD1, 5 bases. Germline values: CDR1 SGHRS, CDR2 YFSETQ. V lost 3 bases, J lost 2 bases, and 15 bases lay in between. This CDR3 has 16 amino acids. CDR3 loop: CASSSPGQLRNQPQHF. The CDR3 DNA follows: TGCGCCAGCAGCTCCCCAGGGCAGCTTCGCAATCAGCCCCAGCATTTT.

A single count supports this clone. The rearrangement uses TRBV28 and TRBJ2-3, with 8 nucleotides matching TRBD2. CDR1 and CDR2 (germline): MDHEN, SYDVKM. The V gene end was trimmed by 6 bases and the J gene end by 2 bases; junction bases not matched to a gene: 7. The CDR3 consists of 15 residues. CDR3 sequence (DNA): TGTGCCAGCAGCTTTGCTAGCGGGTACACAGATACGCAGTATTTT. It encodes CASSFASGYTDTQYF.

The chain employs TRBV5-4 and TRBJ2-3; perhaps TRBD1 as D (5 bases). Germline CDR1 is SGHNT and CDR2 is YYREEE (reference sequence). The CDR3 covers 16 residues. The ends were cut back, 0 bases at V and 0 bases at J, with 11 bases in the middle. Here the CDR3 reads CASSLAQALSTDTQYF. DNA for the CDR3: TGTGCCAGCAGCTTGGCACAGGCCCTCAGCACAGATACGCAGTATTTT.

The chain joins TRBV5-1 to TRBJ2-1; 7 nucleotides line up with TRBD2. Germline assignment: CDR1 SGHRS and CDR2 YFSETQ. The CDR3 runs 14 residues. J lost 3 bases, V lost 3 bases, and 3 bases had no gene match. This CDR3 is CASSSRGDYNEQFF. CDR3 sequence (DNA): TGCGCCAGCAGCTCCCGGGGGGACTACAATGAGCAGTTCTTC.

J is TRBJ1-5 and V is TRBV2; D call uncertain. The V gene's germline CDR1 is SNHLY and CDR2 FYNNEI. The CDR3 is 12 amino acids. Trimming cost V 5 bases and J 5 bases, with 7 bases left between them. The CDR3 is CASSYEDQPQHF. The CDR3 DNA is TGTGCCAGCAGTTACGAGGATCAGCCCCAGCATTTT.

The rearrangement uses TRBV5-1 and TRBJ2-7; TRBD2 matches 8 bases. Germline V gene lookup returns CDR1 SGHRS and CDR2 YFSETQ. Germline trimming cut 0 bases from V and 1 base from J; bases unmatched to any gene: 15. CDR3 length equals 19 residues. CDR3 region: CASSLDFVSAGESSYEQYF. The CDR3 coding sequence is TGCGCCAGCAGCTTGGACTTCGTGTCAGCGGGGGAATCTTCCTACGAGCAGTACTTC.